The 2 T cell receptor beta chains listed next were all sequenced from one sample in a study of cytomegalovirus exposure and HLA in healthy donors. The study ran its PCR with 60 Vbeta and 13 Jbeta primers. TCRdb's copy holds only in-frame clones and misses some; the assay was immunoSEQ multiplex PCR. The data hold approximately 150,000 clones, with roughly four fifths observed a single time. Input material: PBMCs. These receptors all come from a man aged 18 to 30 in good health and CMV-seronegative.

The chain carries TRBV7-9 and TRBJ2-5; TRBD1 matches at 7 bases. The CDR3 spans 16 residues. Per the germline V gene, CDR1 is SEHNR and CDR2 is FQNEAQ (reference sequence). The ends lost 5 bases at V and 1 base at J; junction bases unmatched: 10. In DNA, the CDR3 is TGTGCCAGCAGCCCCCTTGACAGGGAAACCCAAGAGACCCAGTACTTC. Amino acids: CASSPLDRETQETQYF.

The chain combines TRBV28 with TRBJ2-1; TRBD1 might be the D (6 bases). Trimming shortened V by 4 bases and J by 8 bases, and 15 bases separated the two germline ends. The CDR3 sequence is 14 residues long. Germline V CDR1 and CDR2: MDHEN, SYDVKM. For the CDR3, the DNA is TGTGCCAGCAGTTCACCGGGACAAGGCTATGAGCAGTTCTTC. It is translated as CASSSPGQGYEQFF.